Sequencing of this T cell receptor (beta chain) was carried out in a study of control samples from healthy donors and cancer patients. Produced via immunoSEQ multiplex PCR; TCRdb's table is partial and in-frame only. The data hold about 89,000 clones, with approximately 89% observed a single time. This clone has only one observation. The CDR3 consists of 15 residues. Trimming removed 4 bases from V and 5 bases from J; junction bases left unmatched: 7. Per the germline V gene, CDR1 is SNHLY and CDR2 is FYNNEI. Sequenced sample: blood. The receptor's source is a man younger than 40 in good health. The chain recombines TRBV2 with TRBJ2-1; 8 positions agree with TRBD2. Written as DNA, the CDR3 is TGTGCCAGCAGTGCCGAGGGACTAGGGGACAATGAGCAGTTCTTC. Protein: CASSAEGLGDNEQFF.